These 28 T cell receptor beta chains originate from one sample sequenced in a study of blood T cell repertoires in COVID-19. Sequencing used immunoSEQ multiplex PCR; TCRdb keeps in-frame clones, though not all of them. The sample includes about 210,000 clones, about four fifths of them seen just once. Sequencing was done on a sample of PBMCs or T cells enriched from blood (not recorded which). The receptors shown here come from a woman between 50 and 59 years old with acute COVID-19.

A note on this clone: Distinct nucleotide sequences in the sample also encode this CDR3. V gene TRBV2 combines with J gene TRBJ1-1, with 8 positions matching TRBD1. The CDR3 extends over 13 amino acids. V was clipped by 3 bases and J by 4 bases; unmatched bases: 1. Germline loops: CDR1 SNHLY, CDR2 FYNNEI. The CDR3 loop is CASSDDRGTEAFF. The DNA of the CDR3 is TGTGCCAGCAGTGATGACAGGGGCACTGAAGCTTTCTTT.

The chain uses TRBV5-4 and TRBJ2-1; 8 bases are a match to TRBD1. Trimming removed 1 base from V and 5 bases from J; junction bases left unmatched: 5. CDR1 and CDR2 (germline): SGHNT, YYREEE (reference sequence). CDR3 size: 15 residues. Here the CDR3 DNA reads TGTGCCAGCAGCTTGATCCAGGGGGCCAACAATGAGCAGTTCTTC. It codes for CASSLIQGANNEQFF.

The chain employs TRBV7-8 and TRBJ2-7, with a possible D match to TRBD2 (6 bases). Germline V gene lookup returns CDR1 SGHVS and CDR2 FQNEAQ. The germline V and J ends were trimmed by 5 bases and 3 bases, with 17 bases remaining between them. The CDR3 loop spans 15 amino acids. The CDR3 is CASSPPLAGFYEQYF. CDR3 nucleotides: TGTGCCAGCAGCCCCCCCTTGGCGGGGTTCTACGAGCAGTACTTC.

V usage is TRBV5-1 and J usage is TRBJ1-1, with D perhaps matching TRBD1 (6 bases). The CDR3 loop spans 14 amino acids. Germline CDR1 reads SGHRS; CDR2 reads YFSETQ. V was trimmed by 4 bases and J by 3 bases, leaving 13 bases between them. This CDR3 reads CASSRRQADTEAFF. The CDR3 nucleotides read TGCGCCAGCAGCAGACGACAGGCGGACACTGAAGCTTTCTTT.

The table lists this clone with a few counts. The V gene is TRBV19, the J gene TRBJ1-1, with D tentatively TRBD1 (6 bases). Trimming stripped 6 bases from V and 0 bases from J, with 17 bases between. This CDR3 has 16 residues. In germline, CDR1 is LNHDA, CDR2 SQIVND (reference sequence). The CDR3 protein is CASSEGGFGLNTEAFF. CDR3 nucleotides: TGTGCCAGTAGCGAAGGGGGATTTGGGCTGAACACTGAAGCTTTCTTT.

V and J are TRBV7-2 and TRBJ1-5; D is ambiguous. CDR1 and CDR2 from the germline V gene are SGHTA and FQGNSA. Trimming shortened V by 5 bases and J by 4 bases, and 9 bases separated the two germline ends. CDR3 length: 13 residues. The CDR3 region has the DNA TGTGCCAGCAGCATTAGTGGTAATCAGCCCCAGCATTTT. Amino acid sequence: CASSISGNQPQHF. Full variable domain (outside the CDR3, taken from reference TRBV7-2 and TRBJ1-5): GAGVSQSPSNKVTEKGKDVELRCDPISGHTALYWYRQSLGQGLEFLIYFQGNSAPDKSGLPSDRFSAERTGGSVSTLTIQRTQQEDSAVYLCASSISGNQPQHFGDGTRLSIL.

A note on this clone: Other DNA sequences in the sample encode the same CDR3. This sequence joins TRBV7-9 and TRBJ1-1; weak D call: TRBD1 (5 bases). Trimming removed 2 bases at V and 4 bases at J, with 5 bases between. The germline V gene has CDR1 SEHNR and CDR2 FQNEAQ (reference sequence). This CDR3 has 12 amino acids. CDR3 protein: CASSLRGTEAFF. The CDR3 DNA sequence: TGTGCCAGCAGCTTAAGGGGCACTGAAGCTTTCTTT.

In this sample, this clone turned up once. This rearrangement joins TRBV11-3 to TRBJ2-1, with D possibly being TRBD1 (6 bases). The germline CDR1 and CDR2 sequences are SGHNT and YENEEA. The CDR3 length is 13 residues. V lost 5 bases to trimming and J lost 12 bases, with 17 bases between them. CDR3 protein: CASSREQGLRQFF. As DNA, the CDR3 is TGTGCCAGCAGCCGGGAACAGGGATTGAGGCAGTTCTTC.

The rearrangement uses TRBV5-1 and TRBJ2-3; D is unclear. The CDR3 consists of 11 residues. The germline V and J ends were trimmed by 6 bases and 7 bases, with 9 bases remaining between them. The germline V gene encodes CDR1 SGHRS and CDR2 YFSETQ. The CDR3 bases are TGCGCCAGCAAGAGTAGCCATACGCAGTATTTT. It translates to CASKSSHTQYF.

The chain has TRBV12-3 or TRBV12-4 and TRBJ1-2; D is possibly TRBD1 (5 bases). Trimming removed 6 bases at V and 3 bases at J, with 11 bases between. This CDR3 has 13 residues. As DNA, the CDR3 is TGTGCCAGCAGCCCCGACAGCTACTATGGCTACACCTTC. This gives the protein CASSPDSYYGYTF.

V gene TRBV28 combines with J gene TRBJ2-1; TRBD2 might be the D (6 bases). Per germline, CDR1 MDHEN and CDR2 SYDVKM. The CDR3 is 16 residues long. Trimming took 3 bases from V and 7 from J, leaving 19 bases between them. CDR3 bases: TGTGCCAGCAGTTTGAGGTGGCCAGGGAGGTTAAATGAGCAGTTCTTC. This translates into CASSLRWPGRLNEQFF.

This chain uses TRBV30 with TRBJ2-3, with a weak D call TRBD2 (6 bases). The CDR3 consists of 14 residues. The germline CDR1 and CDR2 sequences are GTSNPN and SVGIG (reference sequence). The ends were cut back, 5 bases at V and 2 bases at J, with 14 bases in the middle. Here the CDR3 DNA reads TGTGCCTGGGCCCCCTGGGGACTCACAGATACGCAGTATTTT. It codes for CAWAPWGLTDTQYF.

Many counts were recorded for this clone. The same CDR3 arises from other DNA sequences in this sample as well. The rearrangement links TRBV9 to TRBJ1-5; 7 positions agree with TRBD1. Per the germline V gene, CDR1 is SGDLS and CDR2 is YYNGEE. This CDR3 spans 14 amino acids. V lost 0 bases, J lost 6 bases, and 3 bases stayed unmatched. CDR3 loop: CASSVEGAGQPQHF. The CDR3 nucleotides read TGTGCCAGCAGCGTAGAGGGGGCGGGTCAGCCCCAGCATTTT.

This chain connects TRBV12-3 or TRBV12-4 to TRBJ1-2; no clear D gene. V was cut by 5 bases and J by 9 bases, with 16 bases left in between. The CDR3 is 13 residues long. CDR3 region: CASSRSLSLSYTF. The CDR3 DNA follows: TGTGCCAGCAGTAGGAGCCTCAGTCTTAGCTACACCTTC.

This clone was observed once. The chain couples TRBV19 to TRBJ2-5; 9 positions agree with TRBD2. The germline CDR1 and CDR2 sequences are LNHDA and SQIVND (reference sequence). J lost 4 bases, V lost 7 bases, and 10 bases had no gene match. This CDR3 contains 15 residues. The CDR3 here is CASNGGRASGETQYF. CDR3 sequence (DNA): TGTGCCAGTAATGGCGGGAGGGCATCGGGAGAGACCCAGTACTTC.

This clone was counted once. The V gene is TRBV6-5, the J gene TRBJ2-7; D is unresolved. V lost 6 bases and J 5 bases, leaving 17 bases between the germline ends. The length of the CDR3 is 14 residues. The germline CDR1 and CDR2 sequences are MNHEY and SVGAGI. The CDR3 sequence: CASSSSIGSDEQYF. CDR3 in DNA: TGTGCCAGCAGCTCTAGTATCGGTTCGGACGAGCAGTACTTC.

The genes are TRBV5-6 and TRBJ2-7; weak D call: TRBD2 (5 bases). V gave up 0 bases and J gave up 3 bases, with 10 bases separating them. The CDR3 runs to 14 residues. Germline V gene lookup returns CDR1 SGHDT and CDR2 YYEEEE. CDR3 bases: TGTGCCAGCAGCTTGGGGGGAGCAAACTACGAGCAGTACTTC. Protein sequence: CASSLGGANYEQYF.

The chain carries TRBV7-2 and TRBJ2-7; D remains ambiguous. The CDR3 consists of 14 residues. Germline CDR1 reads SGHTA; CDR2 reads FQGNSA. V dropped 5 bases and J dropped 3 bases, with 14 bases sitting between them. The CDR3 bases are TGTGCCAGCAGCCCTGAGAGGTTTGGCTACGAGCAGTACTTC. This encodes CASSPERFGYEQYF.

J is TRBJ1-6 and V is TRBV28; tentatively, D is TRBD1 (5 bases). Germline V CDR1 and CDR2: MDHEN, SYDVKM. The CDR3 totals 13 residues. V lost 6 bases and J 13 bases, leaving 16 bases between the germline ends. This CDR3 reads CASRTPRGAPLHF. The CDR3 bases are TGTGCCAGCAGAACTCCCCGCGGGGCGCCCCTCCACTTT.

This chain uses TRBV5-4 with TRBJ2-5, with TRBD1 matching over 7 bases. The trim removed 0 bases at V and 2 bases at J, leaving 4 bases unmatched. CDR3 size: 15 residues. The germline gives CDR1 SGHNT, CDR2 YYREEE (reference sequence). The CDR3 loop is CASSLAGQTQETQYF. The CDR3 nucleotides are TGTGCCAGCAGCTTGGCGGGACAGACTCAAGAGACCCAGTACTTC.

The chain joins TRBV5-4 to TRBJ2-5; D might be TRBD2 (6 bases). Deletions cut 9 bases from V and 2 bases from J, with 14 bases between. CDR1 and CDR2 (germline): SGHNT, YYREEE (reference sequence). CDR3 size: 13 residues. CDR3 DNA: TGTGCCACCCGGTTTAGCGGACAAGAGACCCAGTACTTC. Amino acids: CATRFSGQETQYF.

This chain connects TRBV6-5 to TRBJ2-7; the match to TRBD2 covers 10 bases. Germline V gene sequence: CDR1 MNHEY, CDR2 SVGAGI. The V gene end was trimmed by 0 bases and the J gene end by 4 bases; junction bases not matched to a gene: 3. The CDR3 consists of 15 residues. The CDR3 region is CASSYSASGGYEQYF. DNA for the CDR3: TGTGCCAGCAGTTACTCGGCTAGCGGGGGATACGAGCAGTACTTC.

This rearrangement joins TRBV7-9 to TRBJ1-2, with no clear D. Germline CDR1 SEHNR, CDR2 FQNEAQ (reference sequence). This CDR3 has 12 residues. The V gene lost 5 bases and the J gene lost 3 bases, with 7 bases spanning the gap. The CDR3, as DNA: TGTGCCAGCAGCCTCCTCGACTATGGCTACACCTTC. Its protein product is CASSLLDYGYTF.

The chain uses TRBV20-1 and TRBJ2-7; a possible D gene is TRBD1 (5 bases). The CDR3 consists of 15 residues. V lost 3 bases, J lost 0 bases, and 15 bases lay in between. The germline CDR1 and CDR2 sequences are DFQATT and SNEGSKA (reference sequence). For the CDR3, the DNA is TGCAGTGCTAGTCCCCCTCGACAGAGCTCCTACGAGCAGTACTTC. It yields the protein CSASPPRQSSYEQYF.

CDR3 loop: CASSPQIFGQGSGGELFF. CDR3 DNA sequence: TGTGCCAGCTCACCACAAATTTTCGGCCAGGGGTCAGGCGGGGAGCTGTTTTTT. The chain uses TRBV18 and TRBJ2-2; a weak D match, TRBD1 (6 bases). Deletions cut 1 base from V and 7 bases from J, with 22 bases between. Looked up from germline, CDR1 is KGHSH and CDR2 is LQKENI. The CDR3 has 18 amino acids.

The V and J genes are TRBV15 and TRBJ2-5; the match to TRBD2 covers 8 bases. Germline CDR1 reads LNHNV; CDR2 reads YYDKDF (reference sequence). CDR3 size: 14 residues. V lost 1 base, J lost 4 bases, and 2 bases stayed unmatched. CDR3 sequence (DNA): TGTGCCACCAGCAGAGGTCGGGGGGGAGAGACCCAGTACTTC. Its protein is CATSRGRGGETQYF.

The chain uses TRBV5-1 and TRBJ2-2, with D possibly being TRBD1 (6 bases). With 4 bases removed from V and 5 bases from J, the gap between germline ends came to 18 bases. Germline lookup yields CDR1 SGHRS and CDR2 YFSETQ. The CDR3 runs to 16 residues. CDR3 coding DNA: TGCGCCAGCAGCCGGGCCAGGGGCGTTGGGACCGGGGAGCTGTTTTTT. Residues: CASSRARGVGTGELFF.

CDR3 sequence reads: CASSQTIPGLNEQFF. In nucleotides, the CDR3 is TGTGCCAGCAGTCAAACCATTCCGGGACTCAATGAGCAGTTCTTC. The gene calls are TRBV6-5 and TRBJ2-1; D is possibly TRBD2 (6 bases). Germline V gene data show CDR1 as MNHEY and CDR2 as SVGAGI. CDR3 size: 15 residues. Trimming took off 5 bases at V and 6 bases at J, with 17 bases between the two ends.